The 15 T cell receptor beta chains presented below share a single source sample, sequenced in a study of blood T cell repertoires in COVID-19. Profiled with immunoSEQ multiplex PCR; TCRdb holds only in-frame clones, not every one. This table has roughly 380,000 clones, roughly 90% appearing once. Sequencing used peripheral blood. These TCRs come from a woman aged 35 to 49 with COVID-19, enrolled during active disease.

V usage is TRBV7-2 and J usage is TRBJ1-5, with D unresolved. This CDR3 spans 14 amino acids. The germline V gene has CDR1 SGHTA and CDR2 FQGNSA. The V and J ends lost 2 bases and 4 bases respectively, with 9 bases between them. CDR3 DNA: TGTGCCAGCAGCTTATCCATCCCAAATCAGCCCCAGCATTTT. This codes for CASSLSIPNQPQHF. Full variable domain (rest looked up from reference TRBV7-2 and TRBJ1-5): GAGVSQSPSNKVTEKGKDVELRCDPISGHTALYWYRQSLGQGLEFLIYFQGNSAPDKSGLPSDRFSAERTGGSVSTLTIQRTQQEDSAVYLCASSLSIPNQPQHFGDGTRLSIL.

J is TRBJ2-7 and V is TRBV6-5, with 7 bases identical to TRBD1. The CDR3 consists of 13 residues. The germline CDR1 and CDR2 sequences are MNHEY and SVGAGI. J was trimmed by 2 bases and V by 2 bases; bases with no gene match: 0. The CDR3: CASSYDRAYEQYF. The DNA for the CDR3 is TGTGCCAGCAGTTACGACAGGGCCTACGAGCAGTACTTC.

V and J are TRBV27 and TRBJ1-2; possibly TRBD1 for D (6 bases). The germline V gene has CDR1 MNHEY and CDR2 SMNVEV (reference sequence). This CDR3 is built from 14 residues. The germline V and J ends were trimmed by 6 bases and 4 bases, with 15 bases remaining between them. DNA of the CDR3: TGTGCCAGCAGCCCACAAGACAGGACCTATGGCTACACCTTC. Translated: CASSPQDRTYGYTF.

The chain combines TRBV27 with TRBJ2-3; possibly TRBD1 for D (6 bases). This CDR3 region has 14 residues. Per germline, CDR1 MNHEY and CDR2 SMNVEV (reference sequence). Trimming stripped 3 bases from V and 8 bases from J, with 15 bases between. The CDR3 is CASSFGRDTLTQYF. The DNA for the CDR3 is TGTGCCAGCAGTTTTGGTAGGGACACACTTACGCAGTATTTT.

The CDR3 DNA sequence: TGTGCCAGCAGTGAAAGACTAGCGGGGGGACCACTAGCCAAAAACATTCAGTACTTC. Protein sequence: CASSERLAGGPLAKNIQYF. V usage is TRBV2 and J usage is TRBJ2-4, with 13 bases lining up with TRBD2. CDR3 size: 19 residues. Germline V gene lookup returns CDR1 SNHLY and CDR2 FYNNEI. Trimming removed 2 bases from V and 0 bases from J; junction bases left unmatched: 7.

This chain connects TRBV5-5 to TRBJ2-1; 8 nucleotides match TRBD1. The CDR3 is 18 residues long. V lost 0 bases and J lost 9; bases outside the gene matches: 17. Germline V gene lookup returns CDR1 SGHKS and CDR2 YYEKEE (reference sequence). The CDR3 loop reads CASSLANAGRGLYVEQFF. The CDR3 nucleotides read TGTGCCAGCAGCTTGGCCAATGCGGGCAGGGGGCTTTACGTTGAGCAGTTCTTC. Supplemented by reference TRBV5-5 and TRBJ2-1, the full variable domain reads DAGVTQSPTHLIKTRGQQVTLRCSPISGHKSVSWYQQVLGQGPQFIFQYYEKEERGRGNFPDRFSARQFPNYSSELNVNALLLGDSALYLCASSLANAGRGLYVEQFFGPGTRLTVL.

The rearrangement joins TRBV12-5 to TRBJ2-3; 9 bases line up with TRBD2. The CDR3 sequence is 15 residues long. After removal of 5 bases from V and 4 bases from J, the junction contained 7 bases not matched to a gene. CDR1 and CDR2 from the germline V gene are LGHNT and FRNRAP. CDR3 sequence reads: CASGPPAGGPDTQYF. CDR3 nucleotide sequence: TGTGCTAGTGGTCCCCCAGCGGGAGGCCCAGATACGCAGTATTTT.

The CDR3 is CASRYEGQWTEAFF. CDR3 DNA: TGTGCCAGCAGGTACGAGGGACAGTGGACTGAAGCTTTCTTT. The chain recombines TRBV6-5 with TRBJ1-1; 7 bases line up with TRBD1. The germline gives CDR1 MNHEY, CDR2 SVGAGI. V shed 6 bases, J shed 5 bases, and the junction held 9 bases outside the gene matches. This CDR3 has 14 residues.

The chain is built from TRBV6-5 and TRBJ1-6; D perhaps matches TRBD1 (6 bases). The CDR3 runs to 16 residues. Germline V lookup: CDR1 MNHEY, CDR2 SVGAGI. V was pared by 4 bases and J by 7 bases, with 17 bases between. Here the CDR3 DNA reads TGTGCCAGCAGTTTGGGGGCAGGTCGAGGGAATTCACCCCTCCACTTT. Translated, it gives CASSLGAGRGNSPLHF.

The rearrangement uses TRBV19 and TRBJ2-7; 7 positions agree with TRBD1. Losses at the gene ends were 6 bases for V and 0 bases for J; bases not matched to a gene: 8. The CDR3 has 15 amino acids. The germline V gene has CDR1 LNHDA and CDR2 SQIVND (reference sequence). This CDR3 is CASRLTGTVSYEQYF. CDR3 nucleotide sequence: TGTGCCAGTAGACTAACCGGGACAGTCTCCTACGAGCAGTACTTC.

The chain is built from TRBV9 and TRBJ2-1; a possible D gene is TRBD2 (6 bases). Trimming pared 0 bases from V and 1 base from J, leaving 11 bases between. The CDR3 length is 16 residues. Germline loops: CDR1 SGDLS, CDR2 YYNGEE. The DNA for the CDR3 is TGTGCCAGCAGCGTAGCCCTCGGGGGATCCTACAATGAGCAGTTCTTC. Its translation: CASSVALGGSYNEQFF. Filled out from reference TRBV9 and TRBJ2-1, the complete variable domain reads DSGVTQTPKHLITATGQRVTLRCSPRSGDLSVYWYQQSLDQGLQFLIQYYNGEERAKGNILERFSAQQFPDLHSELNLSSLELGDSALYFCASSVALGGSYNEQFFGPGTRLTVL.

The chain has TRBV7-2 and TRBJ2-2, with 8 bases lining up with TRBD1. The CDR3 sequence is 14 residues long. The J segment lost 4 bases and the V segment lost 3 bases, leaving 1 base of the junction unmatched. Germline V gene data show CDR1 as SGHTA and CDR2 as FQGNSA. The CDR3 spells CASSLTGATGELFF. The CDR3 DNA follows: TGTGCCAGCAGCTTGACAGGGGCCACCGGGGAGCTGTTTTTT.

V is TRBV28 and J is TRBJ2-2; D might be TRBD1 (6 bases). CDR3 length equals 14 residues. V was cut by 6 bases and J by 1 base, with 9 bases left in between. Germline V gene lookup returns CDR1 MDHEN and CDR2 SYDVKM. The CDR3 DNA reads TGTGCCAGCAGCCCGGGACAGAACACCGGGGAGCTGTTTTTT. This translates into CASSPGQNTGELFF.

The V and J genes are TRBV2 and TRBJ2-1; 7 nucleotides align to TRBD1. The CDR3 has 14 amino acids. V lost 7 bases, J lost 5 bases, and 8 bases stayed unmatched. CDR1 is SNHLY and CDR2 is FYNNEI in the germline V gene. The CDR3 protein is CASIVAGTDNEQFF. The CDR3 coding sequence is TGTGCCAGCATCGTAGCTGGGACAGACAATGAGCAGTTCTTC.

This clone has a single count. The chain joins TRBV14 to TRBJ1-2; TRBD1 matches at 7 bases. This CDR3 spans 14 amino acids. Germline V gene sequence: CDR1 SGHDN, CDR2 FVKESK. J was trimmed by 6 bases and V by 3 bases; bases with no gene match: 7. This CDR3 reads CASSHMTGINGYTF. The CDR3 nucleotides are TGTGCCAGCAGCCACATGACAGGGATAAATGGCTACACCTTC.